This T cell receptor beta chain was sequenced in a study of molecular identifiers for immune sequencing clone quantification. Study results and limitations: It was shown that clones above 20 RNA copies held over 99% of effector molecules, but under 1% in naive cells. Reportedly, one cell's Jurkat TCR RNA was detected within 1,100,000 naive CD8 cells.

A remark on this clonotype: Its antigen is still unknown.

Naive CD8 T cells, phenotype CD8+CD4-CCR7+CD45RA+, were sorted. A single record per CDR3 protein comes from TCRdb applying MiXCR to the PCR reads. The sample yields fewer than 350,000 distinct CDR3 sequences, 20% to 25% seen once. This TCR came from a human donor in good health. Some libraries in this study had Jurkat cell RNA spiked in. Material for sequencing was naive CD8+ T cells from blood, with Jurkat cell RNA spiked in. The sample's subset: FACS-sorted CD8+CD4-CCR7+CD45RA+ naive T cells.

The CDR3 loop reads CASSQAGGGWYEQYF. For the CDR3, the DNA is TGTGCCAGCAGCCAAGCCGGCGGGGGTTGGTACGAGCAGTACTTC. The chain has TRBV3-1 and TRBJ2-7, with TRBD2 matching over 7 bases. V shed 1 base, J shed 4 bases, and the junction held 7 bases outside the gene matches. The CDR3 loop spans 15 amino acids. CDR1 and CDR2 (germline): LGHDT, YNNKEL (reference sequence).